Below are 14 T cell receptor beta chains sequenced from a single sample in a study of blood T cell repertoires in COVID-19. The protocol was immunoSEQ multiplex PCR, while the TCRdb copy is restricted to in-frame clones and leaves out a portion. The sample yields around 280,000 clones, roughly 90% seen once. Material for sequencing was PBMCs or T cells enriched from blood (not recorded which). The source of these receptors is a woman aged 18-30 years with acute COVID-19.

This chain links TRBV5-1 with TRBJ2-3, with 11 bases aligning to TRBD2. The CDR3 is 19 residues long. Unmatched junction bases numbered 12, after V lost 2 bases and J lost 1 base. Germline values: CDR1 SGHRS, CDR2 YFSETQ. CDR3 in amino acids: CASSLRGLAGSSGTDTQYF. CDR3 in DNA: TGCGCCAGCAGCTTAAGAGGACTAGCGGGCTCTTCAGGCACAGATACGCAGTATTTT.

CDR3 coding DNA: TGTGCCAGTAGAACCAGGGGGTCGGCCTACAATGAGCAGTTCTTC. It translates to CASRTRGSAYNEQFF. The chain couples TRBV19 to TRBJ2-1, with TRBD1 matching over 7 bases. The CDR3 totals 15 residues. Per germline, CDR1 LNHDA and CDR2 SQIVND (reference sequence). Germline trimming cut 6 bases from V and 2 bases from J; bases unmatched to any gene: 7. The full variable domain, rest sourced from reference TRBV19 and TRBJ2-1, is DGGITQSPKYLFRKEGQNVTLSCEQNLNHDAMYWYRQDPGQGLRLIYYSQIVNDFQKGDIAEGYSVSREKKESFPLTVTSAQKNPTAFYLCASRTRGSAYNEQFFGPGTRLTVL.

The DNA of the CDR3 is TGTGCCAGCGCTGAAAACCCGAGAACAGGGGGCTACCGATACGAGCAGTACTTC. As protein: CASAENPRTGGYRYEQYF. The chain has TRBV28 and TRBJ2-7; 9 nucleotides match TRBD1. The germline V gene encodes CDR1 MDHEN and CDR2 SYDVKM. The ends lost 8 bases at V and 4 bases at J; junction bases unmatched: 21. This CDR3 is 18 amino acids long.

The chain uses TRBV18 and TRBJ2-1; D is ambiguous. V shed 2 bases and J shed 0 bases, with 11 bases lying between them. CDR1 KGHSH and CDR2 LQKENI come from the germline V gene. The length of the CDR3 is 16 residues. CDR3 sequence reads: CASSPSEWSSYNEQFF. Here the CDR3 DNA reads TGTGCCAGCTCACCAAGTGAGTGGAGCTCCTACAATGAGCAGTTCTTC. Full variable domain (remainder filled in from reference TRBV18 and TRBJ2-1): NAGVMQNPRHLVRRRGQEARLRCSPMKGHSHVYWYRQLPEEGLKFMVYLQKENIIDESGMPKERFSAEFPKEGPSILRIQQVVRGDSAAYFCASSPSEWSSYNEQFFGPGTRLTVL.

The V and J genes are TRBV7-3 and TRBJ1-1, with 7 positions matching TRBD1. Germline CDR1 is SGHTA and CDR2 is FQGTGA. The CDR3 totals 15 residues. After removal of 4 bases from V and 0 bases from J, the junction contained 5 bases not matched to a gene. CDR3 residues: CASSSTGAMNTEAFF. The CDR3 DNA follows: TGTGCCAGCAGCTCAACAGGGGCGATGAACACTGAAGCTTTCTTT.

DNA of the CDR3: TGTGCCACCAGCAACCAGAGACAGGGTTCATCGTATAGCAATCAGCCCCAGCATTTT. Translating gives CATSNQRQGSSYSNQPQHF. This chain uses TRBV15 with TRBJ1-5; 7 nucleotides line up with TRBD1. This CDR3 is 19 amino acids long. Germline assignment: CDR1 LNHNV and CDR2 YYDKDF (reference sequence). V lost 4 bases, J lost 0 bases, and 15 bases stayed unmatched.

This clone was recorded only once. This sequence joins TRBV27 and TRBJ2-5; 12 nucleotides align to TRBD2. After removal of 3 bases from V and 5 bases from J, the junction contained 4 bases not matched to a gene. Germline V gives CDR1 MNHEY, CDR2 SMNVEV (reference sequence). The CDR3 has 15 residues. The CDR3 DNA follows: TGTGCCAGCAGTTTGACTAGCGGGAGCTGGGAGACCCAGTACTTC. Amino acid sequence: CASSLTSGSWETQYF.

The chain links TRBV11-1 to TRBJ2-1; the D gene is possibly TRBD2 (5 bases). The V end was cut by 2 bases, the J end by 5 bases, with 13 bases between. Germline-derived CDR1 and CDR2 are SGHAT and FQDESV (reference sequence). The CDR3 sequence is 15 residues long. In nucleotides, the CDR3 is TGTGCCAGCAGCTTACCGGGAAGCCTAAACAATGAGCAGTTCTTC. It translates to CASSLPGSLNNEQFF. Full variable domain (missing parts from reference TRBV11-1 and TRBJ2-1): EAEVAQSPRYKITEKSQAVAFWCDPISGHATLYWYRQILGQGPELLVQFQDESVVDDSQLPKDRFSAERLKGVDSTLKIQPAELGDSAMYLCASSLPGSLNNEQFFGPGTRLTVL.

The chain combines TRBV4-3 with TRBJ2-1; 14 bases are a match to TRBD2. This CDR3 comprises 16 residues. CDR1 LGHNA and CDR2 YSLEER come from the germline V gene. The junction had 3 bases not matched to a gene; V was cut back by 2 bases and J by 6 bases. The CDR3 DNA is TGCGCCAGCAGCCAATGGGGGACTAGCGGGAGCAATGAGCAGTTCTTC. Protein sequence: CASSQWGTSGSNEQFF.

This chain connects TRBV7-2 to TRBJ2-1, with D tentatively TRBD2 (7 bases). The CDR3 has 16 amino acids. CDR1 and CDR2 (germline): SGHTA, FQGNSA. The ends were cut back, 5 bases at V and 8 bases at J, with 22 bases in the middle. This CDR3 is CASSQRGGTTFYEQFF. In DNA, the CDR3 is TGTGCCAGCAGCCAGAGGGGGGGGACTACATTCTATGAGCAGTTCTTC. The whole variable domain, remainder taken from reference TRBV7-2 and TRBJ2-1, is GAGVSQSPSNKVTEKGKDVELRCDPISGHTALYWYRQSLGQGLEFLIYFQGNSAPDKSGLPSDRFSAERTGGSVSTLTIQRTQQEDSAVYLCASSQRGGTTFYEQFFGPGTRLTVL.

The J gene is TRBJ1-2, the V gene TRBV5-5; D is perhaps TRBD1 (6 bases). CDR1 and CDR2 (germline): SGHKS, YYEKEE (reference sequence). Trimming cost V 4 bases and J 4 bases, with 17 bases left between them. The CDR3 is 15 residues long. The CDR3 protein is CASSPNRDTLYGYTF. The CDR3 DNA reads as TGTGCCAGCAGCCCAAACCGGGACACTCTCTATGGCTACACCTTC.

The rearrangement uses TRBV6-6 and TRBJ2-7, with 8 nucleotides matching TRBD2. The CDR3 sequence is 15 residues long. The J segment lost 3 bases and the V segment lost 5 bases, leaving 9 bases of the junction unmatched. Germline values: CDR1 MNHNY, CDR2 SVGAGI (reference sequence). The CDR3 protein is CASSPANSGIYEQYF. CDR3 nucleotide sequence: TGTGCCAGCAGTCCCGCCAATAGCGGGATCTACGAGCAGTACTTC.

This clone was observed once. This chain joins TRBV14 and TRBJ1-2; possibly TRBD1 for D (5 bases). V was cut by 3 bases and J by 3 bases, with 11 bases left in between. Germline assignment: CDR1 SGHDN and CDR2 FVKESK. The CDR3 loop spans 14 amino acids. In nucleotides, the CDR3 is TGTGCCAGCAGCCAGTGGGGCCCGGACTATGGCTACACCTTC. This gives the protein CASSQWGPDYGYTF.

The CDR3 bases are TGTGCCACCAGCTCACCCGAGGTGCAGTTAGTCTATGGCTACACCTTC. Amino acid sequence: CATSSPEVQLVYGYTF. The gene calls are TRBV15 and TRBJ1-2; D ambiguous. Germline CDR1 LNHNV, CDR2 YYDKDF (reference sequence). The CDR3 sequence is 16 residues long. V shed 5 bases and J shed 4 bases, with 20 bases lying between them.